Listed here are 12 T cell receptor beta chains from one sample, sequenced in a study of blood T cell repertoires in COVID-19. Sequencing used immunoSEQ multiplex PCR; TCRdb keeps in-frame clones, though not all of them. The table shows approximately 440,000 clones, with 70% to 90% occurring only once. The material sequenced was peripheral blood. The receptors were gathered from a woman aged 45 to 65 with COVID-19, enrolled during active disease.

The chain recombines TRBV7-9 with TRBJ2-3; D possibly corresponds to TRBD1 (6 bases). This CDR3 region has 14 residues. Germline CDR1 and CDR2: SEHNR and FQNEAQ (reference sequence). Trimming pared 5 bases from V and 5 bases from J, leaving 14 bases between. CDR3 nucleotides: TGTGCCAGCAGCGTAGGGACACTTCGAGATACGCAGTATTTT. This encodes CASSVGTLRDTQYF.

The V gene is TRBV30, the J gene TRBJ2-7; 10 bases align to TRBD1. This CDR3 region has 13 residues. Germline assignment: CDR1 GTSNPN and CDR2 SVGIG (reference sequence). J lost 7 bases, V lost 4 bases, and 7 bases had no gene match. The CDR3, as DNA: TGTGCCTGGACCCGACAGGGGGCGGGGGAGCAGTACTTC. This translates into CAWTRQGAGEQYF.

V is TRBV5-1 and J is TRBJ2-3, with a possible D match to TRBD2 (5 bases). CDR1 and CDR2 (germline): SGHRS, YFSETQ. V was pared by 4 bases and J by 0 bases, with 15 bases between. This CDR3 has 16 amino acids. For the CDR3, the DNA is TGCGCCAGCAGCCAGGAGGACGTTCGTAGCACAGATACGCAGTATTTT. This sequence encodes CASSQEDVRSTDTQYF.

This rearrangement joins TRBV19 to TRBJ1-2; TRBD1 matches at 9 bases. Germline CDR1 reads LNHDA; CDR2 reads SQIVND (reference sequence). J was trimmed by 6 bases and V by 7 bases; bases with no gene match: 12. The CDR3 loop spans 15 amino acids. The CDR3 DNA reads as TGTGCCAGTAAAAACCAACAGGGGGCGCTTCATGGCTACACCTTC. Translation: CASKNQQGALHGYTF.

This clone occurred a few times. The chain couples TRBV5-8 to TRBJ1-5; tentatively, D is TRBD1 (5 bases). The CDR3 consists of 15 residues. Germline V gene data show CDR1 as SGHTS and CDR2 as YDEGEE. V lost 4 bases, J lost 2 bases, and 13 bases lay in between. The CDR3 reads CASSGGDQGNQPQHF. CDR3 coding DNA: TGTGCCAGCAGCGGAGGGGACCAAGGCAATCAGCCCCAGCATTTT.

The rearrangement uses TRBV2 and TRBJ1-1; D not resolved. Germline V CDR1 and CDR2: SNHLY, FYNNEI. The V and J ends lost 5 bases and 1 base respectively, with 8 bases between them. The CDR3 contains 13 residues. CDR3 residues: CASSLYRNTEAFF. The CDR3 DNA sequence: TGTGCCAGCAGTTTATACAGGAACACTGAAGCTTTCTTT. The complete variable domain, with remaining parts taken from reference TRBV2 and TRBJ1-1, reads EPEVTQTPSHQVTQMGQEVILRCVPISNHLYFYWYRQILGQKVEFLVSFYNNEISEKSEIFDDQFSVERPDGSNFTLKIRSTKLEDSAMYFCASSLYRNTEAFFGQGTRLTVV.

V usage is TRBV19 and J usage is TRBJ1-2; D is unclear. V lost 7 bases and J lost 0, with 15 bases in between. CDR3 length equals 15 residues. In germline, CDR1 is LNHDA, CDR2 SQIVND (reference sequence). The chain's CDR3 is CASKSVELTNYGYTF. As DNA, the CDR3 is TGTGCCAGTAAGAGCGTTGAACTTACTAACTATGGCTACACCTTC.

The chain employs TRBV9 and TRBJ2-3, with TRBD2 matching 12 bases. The V and J ends lost 3 bases and 0 bases, in that order; junction bases with no gene match: 11. The length of the CDR3 is 19 residues. Per germline, CDR1 SGDLS and CDR2 YYNGEE. As DNA, the CDR3 is TGTGCCAGCAGCGCCCCACTAGCGGGGGGACCTGCTAGCACAGATACGCAGTATTTT. This sequence encodes CASSAPLAGGPASTDTQYF.

The rearrangement links TRBV5-5 to TRBJ2-7; D may be TRBD1 (5 bases). The V gene lost 4 bases and the J gene lost 2 bases, with 10 bases spanning the gap. Germline V gene lookup returns CDR1 SGHKS and CDR2 YYEKEE (reference sequence). This CDR3 contains 13 residues. CDR3 DNA sequence: TGTGCCAGCAGCCTGGGGCCACCCTACGAGCAGTACTTC. Translation: CASSLGPPYEQYF.

The rearrangement links TRBV4-2 to TRBJ2-1, with 8 bases that match TRBD1. The CDR3 spans 13 residues. The germline V gene has CDR1 LGHNA and CDR2 YNFKEQ. Trimming removed 4 bases from V and 9 bases from J; junction bases left unmatched: 5. CDR3 nucleotides: TGTGCCAGCAGCCGCAGGGGGCAAGTTGAGCAGTTCTTC. Translated, it gives CASSRRGQVEQFF.

The chain is built from TRBV27 and TRBJ1-2, with TRBD1 matching 7 bases. Germline V gene lookup returns CDR1 MNHEY and CDR2 SMNVEV (reference sequence). V shed 6 bases and J 3 bases; nucleotides not matched to a gene: 10. CDR3 length: 15 amino acids. Here the CDR3 DNA reads TGTGCCAGCAGGGGGGCCATCACAGGGGACTATGGCTACACCTTC. Residues: CASRGAITGDYGYTF.

The chain recombines TRBV27 with TRBJ1-4, with D perhaps matching TRBD1 (5 bases). The CDR3 runs 16 residues. V lost 6 bases, J lost 0 bases, and 14 bases lay in between. Germline lookup yields CDR1 MNHEY and CDR2 SMNVEV (reference sequence). The CDR3 is CASRPRIQATNEKLFF. CDR3 DNA sequence: TGTGCCAGCAGACCTAGGATACAGGCAACTAATGAAAAACTGTTTTTT. Full variable domain (outside the CDR3, taken from reference TRBV27 and TRBJ1-4): EAQVTQNPRYLITVTGKKLTVTCSQNMNHEYMSWYRQDPGLGLRQIYYSMNVEVTDKGDVPEGYKVSRKEKRNFPLILESPSPNQTSLYFCASRPRIQATNEKLFFGSGTQLSVL.